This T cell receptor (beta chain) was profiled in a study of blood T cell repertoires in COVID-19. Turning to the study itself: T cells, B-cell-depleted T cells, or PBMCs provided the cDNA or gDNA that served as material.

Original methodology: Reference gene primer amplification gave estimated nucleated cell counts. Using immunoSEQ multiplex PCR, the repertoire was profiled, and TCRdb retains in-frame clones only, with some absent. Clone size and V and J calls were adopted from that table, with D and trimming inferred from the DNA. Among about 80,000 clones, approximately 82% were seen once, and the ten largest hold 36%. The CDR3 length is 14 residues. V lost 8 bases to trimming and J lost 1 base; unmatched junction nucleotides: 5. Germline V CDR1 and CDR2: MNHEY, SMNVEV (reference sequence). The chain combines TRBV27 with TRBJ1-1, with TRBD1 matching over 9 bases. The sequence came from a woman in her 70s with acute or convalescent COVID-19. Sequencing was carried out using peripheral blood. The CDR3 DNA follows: TGTGCCAGCCGCTACAGGGGGCAGAACACTGAAGCTTTCTTT. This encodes CASRYRGQNTEAFF.